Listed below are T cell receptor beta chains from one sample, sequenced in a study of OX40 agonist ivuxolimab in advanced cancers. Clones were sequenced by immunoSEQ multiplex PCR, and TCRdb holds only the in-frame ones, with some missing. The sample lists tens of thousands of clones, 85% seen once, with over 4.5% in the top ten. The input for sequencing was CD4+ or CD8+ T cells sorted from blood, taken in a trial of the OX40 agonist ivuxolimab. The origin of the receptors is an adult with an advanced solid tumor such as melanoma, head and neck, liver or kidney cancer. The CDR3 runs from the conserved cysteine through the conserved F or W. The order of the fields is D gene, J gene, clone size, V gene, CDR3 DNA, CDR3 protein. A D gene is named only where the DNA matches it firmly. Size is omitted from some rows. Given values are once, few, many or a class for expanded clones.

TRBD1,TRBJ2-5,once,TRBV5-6,TGTGCCAGCAGCTTCACAGGGGTAGCAACTCAAGAGACCCAGTACTTC,CASSFTGVATQETQYF
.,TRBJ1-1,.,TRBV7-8,TGTGCCAGCAGCGCACATCGCAGGGATGTGGGAGCTTTCTTT,CASSAHRRDVGAFF
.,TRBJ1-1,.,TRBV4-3,TGCGCCAGCAGGGGGATGAACACTGAAGCTTTCTTT,CASRGMNTEAFF
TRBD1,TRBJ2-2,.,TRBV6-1,TGTGCCAGCAGGTGGACAGGGGAGGCCGGGGAGCTGTTTTTT,CASRWTGEAGELFF
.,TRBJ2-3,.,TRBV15,TGTGCCACCAGCAGCGAGCCTCTAGGGGTCCATACGCAGTATTTT,CATSSEPLGVHTQYF
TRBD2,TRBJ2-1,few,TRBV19,TGTGCCAGTAAAGAGAGCGGGAGTAGGAATGAGCAGTTCTTC,CASKESGSRNEQFF
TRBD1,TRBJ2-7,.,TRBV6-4,TGTGCCAGCAGTGACAGGACAGGGTCTAAATACGAGCAGTACTTC,CASSDRTGSKYEQYF
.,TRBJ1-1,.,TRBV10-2,TGCGCCAGCAGGCCGGGGGGCGTCACTGAAGCTTTCTTT,CASRPGGVTEAFF
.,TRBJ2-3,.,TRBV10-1,TGCGCCAGCAGAGATGTCACAGATACGCAGTATTTT,CASRDVTDTQYF
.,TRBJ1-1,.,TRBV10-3,TGTGCCATTTCGGCCAGCGAACGAAACACTGAAGCTTTCTTT,CAISASERNTEAFF
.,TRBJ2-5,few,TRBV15,TGTGCCACCAGCAGAGATAAAGGCCAGTTTATGGAGACCCAGTACTTC,CATSRDKGQFMETQYF
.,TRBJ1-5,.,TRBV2,TGTGCCAGCCAAGGGGACAACTCCAATCAGCCCCAGCATTTT,CASQGDNSNQPQHF